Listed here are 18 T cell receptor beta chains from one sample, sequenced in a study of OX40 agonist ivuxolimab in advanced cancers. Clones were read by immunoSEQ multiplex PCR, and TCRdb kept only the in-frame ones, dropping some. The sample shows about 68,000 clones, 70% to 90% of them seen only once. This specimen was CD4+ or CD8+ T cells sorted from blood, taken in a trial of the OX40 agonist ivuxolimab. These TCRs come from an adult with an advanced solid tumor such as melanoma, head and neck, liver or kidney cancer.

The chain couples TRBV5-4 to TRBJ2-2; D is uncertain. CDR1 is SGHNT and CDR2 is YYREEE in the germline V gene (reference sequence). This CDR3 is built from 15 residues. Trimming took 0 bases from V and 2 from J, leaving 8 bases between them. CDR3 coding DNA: TGTGCCAGCAGCTTGGACTTCGGAAACACCGGGGAGCTGTTTTTT. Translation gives CASSLDFGNTGELFF. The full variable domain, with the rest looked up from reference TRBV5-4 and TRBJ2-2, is ETGVTQSPTHLIKTRGQQVTLRCSSQSGHNTVSWYQQALGQGPQFIFQYYREEENGRGNFPPRFSGLQFPNYSSELNVNALELDDSALYLCASSLDFGNTGELFFGEGSRLTVL.

CDR3 loop: CASSSRAGQGLDEQYF. In DNA, the CDR3 is TGTGCCAGCAGCTCAAGGGCGGGACAGGGGTTGGACGAGCAGTACTTC. V is TRBV7-9 and J is TRBJ2-7, with 10 bases lining up with TRBD1. J was trimmed by 5 bases and V by 4 bases; bases with no gene match: 11. The CDR3 has 16 amino acids. Germline-derived CDR1 and CDR2 are SEHNR and FQNEAQ (reference sequence).

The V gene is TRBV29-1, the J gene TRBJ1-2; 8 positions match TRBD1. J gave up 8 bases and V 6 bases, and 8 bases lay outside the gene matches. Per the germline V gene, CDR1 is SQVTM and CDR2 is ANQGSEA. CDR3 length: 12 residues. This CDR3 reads CSVQTGGRGYTF. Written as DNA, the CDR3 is TGCAGCGTCCAAACAGGGGGTAGAGGCTACACCTTC. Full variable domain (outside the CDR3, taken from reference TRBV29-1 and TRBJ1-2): SAVISQKPSRDICQRGTSLTIQCQVDSQVTMMFWYRQQPGQSLTLIATANQGSEATYESGFVIDKFPISRPNLTFSTLTVSNMSPEDSSIYLCSVQTGGRGYTFGSGTRLTVV.

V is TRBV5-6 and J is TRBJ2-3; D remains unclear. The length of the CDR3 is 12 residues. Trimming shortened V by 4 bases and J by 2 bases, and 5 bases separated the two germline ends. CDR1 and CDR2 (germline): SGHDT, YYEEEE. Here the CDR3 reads CASSGYTDTQYF. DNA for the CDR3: TGTGCCAGCAGCGGATACACAGATACGCAGTATTTT.

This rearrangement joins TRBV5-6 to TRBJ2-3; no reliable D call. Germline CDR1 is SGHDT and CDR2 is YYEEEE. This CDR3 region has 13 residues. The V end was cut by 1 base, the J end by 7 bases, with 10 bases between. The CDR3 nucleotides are TGTGCCAGCAGCTTGAGTGGTCAAAATACGCAGTATTTT. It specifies CASSLSGQNTQYF.

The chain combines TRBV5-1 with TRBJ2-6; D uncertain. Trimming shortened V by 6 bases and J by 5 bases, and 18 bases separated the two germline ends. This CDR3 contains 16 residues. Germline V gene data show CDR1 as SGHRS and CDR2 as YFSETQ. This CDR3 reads CASNHGSQSRANVLTF. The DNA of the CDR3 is TGCGCCAGCAATCACGGTTCACAAAGTCGGGCCAACGTCCTGACTTTC.

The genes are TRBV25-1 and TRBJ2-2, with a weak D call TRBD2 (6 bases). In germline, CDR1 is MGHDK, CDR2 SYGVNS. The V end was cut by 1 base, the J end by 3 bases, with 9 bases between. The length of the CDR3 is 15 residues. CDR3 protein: CASSEFGGDTGELFF. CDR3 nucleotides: TGTGCCAGCAGTGAATTCGGGGGAGACACCGGGGAGCTGTTTTTT.

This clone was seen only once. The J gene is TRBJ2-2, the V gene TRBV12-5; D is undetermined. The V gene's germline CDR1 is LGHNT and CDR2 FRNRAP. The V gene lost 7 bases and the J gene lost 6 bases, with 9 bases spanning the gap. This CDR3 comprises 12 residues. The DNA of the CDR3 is TGTGCTAGTGTCCCTGTGGCCGGGGAGCTGTTTTTT. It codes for CASVPVAGELFF. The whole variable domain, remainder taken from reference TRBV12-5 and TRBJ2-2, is DARVTQTPRHKVTEMGQEVTMRCQPILGHNTVFWYRQTMMQGLELLAYFRNRAPLDDSGMPKDRFSAEMPDATLATLKIQPSEPRDSAVYFCASVPVAGELFFGEGSRLTVL.

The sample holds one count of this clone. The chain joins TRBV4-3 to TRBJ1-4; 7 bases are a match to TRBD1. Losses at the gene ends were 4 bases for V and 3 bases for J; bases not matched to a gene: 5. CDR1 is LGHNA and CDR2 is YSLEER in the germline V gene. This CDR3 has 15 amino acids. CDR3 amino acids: CASSPVGQSNEKLFF. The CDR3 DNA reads TGCGCCAGCAGCCCCGTGGGACAGTCTAATGAAAAACTGTTTTTT.

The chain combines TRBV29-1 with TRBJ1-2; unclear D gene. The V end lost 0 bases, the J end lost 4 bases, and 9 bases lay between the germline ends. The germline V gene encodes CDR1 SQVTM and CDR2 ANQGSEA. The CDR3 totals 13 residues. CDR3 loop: CSVEDDGSYGYTF. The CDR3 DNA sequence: TGCAGCGTTGAAGACGATGGTAGCTATGGCTACACCTTC.

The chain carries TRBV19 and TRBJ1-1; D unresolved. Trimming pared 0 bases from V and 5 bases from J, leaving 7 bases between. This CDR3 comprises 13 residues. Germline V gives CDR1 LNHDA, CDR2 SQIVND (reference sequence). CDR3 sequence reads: CASSIEGGTEAFF. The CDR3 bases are TGTGCCAGTAGTATAGAGGGCGGTACTGAAGCTTTCTTT.

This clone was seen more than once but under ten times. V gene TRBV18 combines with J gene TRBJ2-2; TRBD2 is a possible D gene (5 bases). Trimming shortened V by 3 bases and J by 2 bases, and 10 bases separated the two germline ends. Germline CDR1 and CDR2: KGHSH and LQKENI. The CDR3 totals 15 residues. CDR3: CASSPTGRNTGELFF. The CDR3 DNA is TGTGCCAGCTCACCCACGGGGAGAAACACCGGGGAGCTGTTTTTT.

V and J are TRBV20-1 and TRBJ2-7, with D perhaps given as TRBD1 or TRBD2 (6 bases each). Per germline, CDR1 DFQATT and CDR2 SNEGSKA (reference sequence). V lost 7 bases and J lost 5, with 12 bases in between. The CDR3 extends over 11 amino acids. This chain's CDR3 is CSGKGGDEQYF. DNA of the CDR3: TGCAGTGGTAAGGGGGGCGACGAGCAGTACTTC.

CDR3: CATLGTSGVLGIDTQYF. CDR3 sequence (DNA): TGTGCCACCCTCGGGACTAGCGGGGTTTTAGGCATAGATACGCAGTATTTT. The chain has TRBV7-2 and TRBJ2-3, with TRBD2 matching 13 bases. The CDR3 totals 17 residues. Germline CDR1 SGHTA, CDR2 FQGNSA. Trimming removed 10 bases from V and 5 bases from J; junction bases left unmatched: 15.

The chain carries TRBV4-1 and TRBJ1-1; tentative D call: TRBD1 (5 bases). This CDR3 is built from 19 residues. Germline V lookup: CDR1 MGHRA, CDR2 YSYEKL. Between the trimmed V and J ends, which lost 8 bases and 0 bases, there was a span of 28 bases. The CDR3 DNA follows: TGCGCCAGCCCAATTCCGATCTTTTACCCAGGGCGCGTGAACACTGAAGCTTTCTTT. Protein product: CASPIPIFYPGRVNTEAFF.

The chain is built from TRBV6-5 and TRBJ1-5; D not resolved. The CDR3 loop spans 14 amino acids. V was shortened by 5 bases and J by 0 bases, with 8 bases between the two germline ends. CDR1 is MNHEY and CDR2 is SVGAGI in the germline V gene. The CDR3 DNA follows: TGTGCCAGCAGTACATCTGATAGCAATCAGCCCCAGCATTTT. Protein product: CASSTSDSNQPQHF.

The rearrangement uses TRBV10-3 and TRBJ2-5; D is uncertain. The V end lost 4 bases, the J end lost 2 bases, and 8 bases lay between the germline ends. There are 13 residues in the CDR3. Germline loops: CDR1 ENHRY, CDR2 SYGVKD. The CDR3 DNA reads TGTGCCATCAGTGGTCTGGATCAAGAGACCCAGTACTTC. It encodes CAISGLDQETQYF.

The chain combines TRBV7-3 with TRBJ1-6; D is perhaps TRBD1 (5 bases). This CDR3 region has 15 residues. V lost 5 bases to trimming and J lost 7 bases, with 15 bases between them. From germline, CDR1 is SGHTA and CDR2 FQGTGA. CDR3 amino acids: CASSPQGTRNSPLHF. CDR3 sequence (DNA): TGTGCCAGCAGCCCGCAGGGAACGAGGAATTCACCCCTCCACTTT.